A single sample is the source of the 17 T cell receptor beta chains below, sequenced in a study of patients and donors after allogeneic stem cell transplantation. TCRdb processed the RT-PCR reads anew with MiXCR; each CDR3 protein has one entry. The top ten clones hold 5% to 7.5% of a sample with some 880,000 distinct CDR3 sequences, roughly 18% of them seen once. Sequencing used blood, either unsorted or a sorted T cell fraction (not recorded which). Every receptor here comes from a human donor who was either an allogeneic HSCT recipient or a stem cell or donor lymphocyte infusion donor (not recorded which). It is not recorded whose cells these are; they may come from a transplant donor.

This clonotype has only a few counts. The chain has TRBV11-2 and TRBJ2-1; 9 bases match TRBD2. J gave up 6 bases and V 3 bases, and 9 bases lay outside the gene matches. The germline V gene has CDR1 SGHAT and CDR2 FQNNGV. The CDR3 covers 16 residues. Here the CDR3 DNA reads TGTGCCAGCAGCTTTACCGGGACTAGCACGTTCAATGAGCAGTTCTTC. Protein: CASSFTGTSTFNEQFF.

A few counts support this clonotype. This rearrangement joins TRBV12-3 or TRBV12-4 to TRBJ1-1, with TRBD1 identical over 7 bases. Trimming removed 6 bases from V and 3 bases from J; junction bases left unmatched: 7. CDR3 size: 14 residues. The CDR3 DNA reads TGTGCCAGCAGCCGACTACAGGGGTACACTGAAGCTTTCTTT. Translating it yields CASSRLQGYTEAFF.

This clonotype showed up just a few times. The rearrangement joins TRBV9 to TRBJ2-7, with D hard to call. Deletions cut 1 base from V and 2 bases from J, with 10 bases between. CDR3 size: 14 residues. Germline CDR1 SGDLS, CDR2 YYNGEE. CDR3 coding DNA: TGTGCCAGCAGCGTACAAGGCGTAACCTACGAGCAGTACTTC. Protein: CASSVQGVTYEQYF. Drawing the rest from reference TRBV9 and TRBJ2-7, the complete variable domain is DSGVTQTPKHLITATGQRVTLRCSPRSGDLSVYWYQQSLDQGLQFLIQYYNGEERAKGNILERFSAQQFPDLHSELNLSSLELGDSALYFCASSVQGVTYEQYFGPGTRLTVT.

The rearrangement uses TRBV19 and TRBJ2-2; the D is unclear. CDR1 is LNHDA and CDR2 is SQIVND in the germline V gene (reference sequence). This CDR3 spans 14 amino acids. The V end was cut by 1 base, the J end by 6 bases, with 9 bases between. CDR3 coding DNA: TGTGCCAGTAGTATAGTAAAGGATGCCGGGGAGCTGTTTTTT. Translated, it gives CASSIVKDAGELFF.

This sequence joins TRBV6-1 and TRBJ1-4; 7 bases map to TRBD1. The CDR3 loop spans 15 amino acids. V was clipped by 6 bases and J by 7 bases; unmatched bases: 11. Germline V lookup: CDR1 MNHNS, CDR2 SASEGT. CDR3 amino acids: CASSDGSQGVEKLFF. For the CDR3, the DNA is TGTGCCAGCAGCGACGGGAGCCAGGGGGTTGAAAAACTGTTTTTT.

This sequence joins TRBV27 and TRBJ2-2, with unresolved D. CDR3 size: 15 residues. The V and J ends lost 3 bases and 2 bases respectively, with 10 bases between them. Germline lookup yields CDR1 MNHEY and CDR2 SMNVEV (reference sequence). The CDR3 region has the DNA TGTGCCAGCAGTTTTTCCGTGGCTAACACCGGGGAGCTGTTTTTT. Translating gives CASSFSVANTGELFF.

The chain combines TRBV11-2 with TRBJ2-7; the D is unclear. Germline-derived CDR1 and CDR2 are SGHAT and FQNNGV. Deletions cut 1 base from V and 2 bases from J, with 9 bases between. The CDR3 is 14 residues long. The CDR3 DNA follows: TGTGCCAGCAGCTTAGCCGTCTACCCCTACGAGCAGTACTTC. Its translation: CASSLAVYPYEQYF.

There are a few counts of this clonotype. The junction departs from the called germline gene at one end, perhaps through a read error. The chain couples TRBV11-1 to TRBJ2-1; 7 nucleotides align to TRBD1. Germline V CDR1 and CDR2: SGHAT, FQDESV (reference sequence). This CDR3 is 13 amino acids long. This CDR3 is CASSTETGAVPLF. CDR3 bases: TGTGCCAGCAGCACCGAAACAGGGGCAGTCCCGCTCTTC.

This clonotype was recorded many times. This chain joins TRBV9 and TRBJ2-1, with a tentative D call TRBD2 (6 bases). There are 15 residues in the CDR3. V was trimmed by 0 bases and J by 3 bases, leaving 10 bases between them. Germline V gene lookup returns CDR1 SGDLS and CDR2 YYNGEE. CDR3 coding DNA: TGTGCCAGCAGCGTAGTGTCTAGCGACTACAATGAGCAGTTCTTC. The encoded protein is CASSVVSSDYNEQFF.

CDR3 in amino acids: CASSRPAGGPTGELFF. In nucleotides, the CDR3 is TGTGCCAGCAGCCGGCCAGCGGGAGGGCCTACCGGGGAGCTGTTTTTT. The V call is TRBV12-3 or TRBV12-4, the J call TRBJ2-2; TRBD2 aligns across 10 bases. CDR3 length: 16 residues. V lost 6 bases, J lost 5 bases, and 9 bases stayed unmatched.

CDR3 protein: CASSQSRDTLPYEQYF. In DNA form, the CDR3 reads TGTGCCAGCAGCCAATCCCGGGACACCCTCCCCTACGAGCAGTACTTC. This chain links TRBV7-6 with TRBJ2-7; TRBD1 might be the D (6 bases). The CDR3 length is 16 residues. Trimming left V 5 bases short and J 2 bases short, with 19 bases between. Germline assignment: CDR1 SGHVS and CDR2 FNYEAQ.

This clonotype was detected only a few times. CDR3 nucleotide sequence: TGTGCCAGCAGCCAAGGGAGCGGGAGAACCGAGCAGTACTTC. Translation gives CASSQGSGRTEQYF. The chain uses TRBV3-1 and TRBJ2-7; 8 bases agree with TRBD2. CDR1 is LGHDT, CDR2 YNNKEL, per germline (reference sequence). The J segment lost 6 bases and the V segment lost 1 base, leaving 5 bases of the junction unmatched. The CDR3 runs to 14 residues.

This clonotype was seen a few times. This chain connects TRBV12-3 or TRBV12-4 to TRBJ2-5, with TRBD2 as a possible D gene (5 bases). V was pared by 1 base and J by 3 bases, with 12 bases between. This CDR3 is built from 15 residues. The CDR3 loop is CASSLGPDGEETQYF. The CDR3 coding sequence is TGTGCCAGCAGTTTAGGTCCGGACGGGGAAGAGACCCAGTACTTC.

In this sample, this clonotype turned up a few times. V usage is TRBV12-3 or TRBV12-4 and J usage is TRBJ1-5; 9 nucleotides line up with TRBD1. The ends lost 6 bases at V and 2 bases at J; junction bases unmatched: 5. This CDR3 is 15 amino acids long. The CDR3 DNA sequence: TGTGCCAGCAGCCCGGGACAGGGTCGCAATCAGCCCCAGCATTTT. This encodes CASSPGQGRNQPQHF.

The genes are TRBV7-3 and TRBJ1-2, with D possibly TRBD1 on 6 matching bases. The germline V and J ends were trimmed by 0 bases and 8 bases, with 16 bases remaining between them. The CDR3 spans 15 residues. CDR1 SGHTA and CDR2 FQGTGA come from the germline V gene. CDR3 region: CASSLTARGGHGYTF. For the CDR3, the DNA is TGTGCCAGCAGCTTAACGGCCAGGGGTGGGCACGGCTACACCTTC.

CDR3 bases: TGTGCCAGTATTGCGGGAGACTTAACTGGGGCCAACGTCCTGACTTTC. This encodes CASIAGDLTGANVLTF. The genes are TRBV19 and TRBJ2-6; 7 bases are a match to TRBD2. The CDR3 has 16 amino acids. With 7 bases clipped from V and 2 bases from J, the junction kept 8 bases outside the gene matches. In germline, CDR1 is LNHDA, CDR2 SQIVND (reference sequence).

This clonotype was detected a few times. The J gene is TRBJ2-3, the V gene TRBV20-1; 9 nucleotides match TRBD2. The CDR3 has 14 amino acids. With V trimmed by 2 bases and J by 3 bases, 3 bases remained unmatched. In germline, CDR1 is DFQATT, CDR2 SNEGSKA (reference sequence). CDR3 sequence (DNA): TGCAGTGCTAGAAAAAGCGGGAGGACAGATACGCAGTATTTT. Encoded protein: CSARKSGRTDTQYF.